The clone carrying this TCR beta chain was seen only a few times. The target antigen is unknown. Per the germline V gene, CDR1 is MNHEY and CDR2 is SVGEGT. V dropped 6 bases and J dropped 5; count of bases not matched to a gene: 11. The CDR3 is 16 residues long. Authors of the study amplified TCR beta CDR3 regions from RNA transcripts. A first-round RT-PCR of the TCR CDR3 used the HTBI primer set. TCRdb ran MiXCR on the multiplex PCR reads and lists one entry per CDR3 protein. The profile shows more than 500,000 distinct CDR3 sequences, more than 15% of them singletons. Exclusion of a patient resulted from uncontrolled infection, other autoimmune disease, pregnancy or lactation. The sample originates from a study of T cells in Graves' hyperthyroidism and ophthalmopathy. Study-level findings and limits: In the blood, most expanded thyroid clonotypes above 0.001 appeared as well. Separation of ophthalmopathy from stable hyperthyroidism was achieved by a 13 V-J model.

This receptor was identified in a woman between 25 and 40 years old with Graves' ophthalmopathy. V is TRBV6-2 or TRBV6-3 and J is TRBJ2-2, with 8 bases fitting TRBD2. The sequenced material came from blood. This CDR3 is CASSRGAGARTGELFF. For the CDR3, the DNA is TGTGCCAGCAGCCGGGGAGCGGGAGCACGGACCGGGGAGCTGTTTTTT.